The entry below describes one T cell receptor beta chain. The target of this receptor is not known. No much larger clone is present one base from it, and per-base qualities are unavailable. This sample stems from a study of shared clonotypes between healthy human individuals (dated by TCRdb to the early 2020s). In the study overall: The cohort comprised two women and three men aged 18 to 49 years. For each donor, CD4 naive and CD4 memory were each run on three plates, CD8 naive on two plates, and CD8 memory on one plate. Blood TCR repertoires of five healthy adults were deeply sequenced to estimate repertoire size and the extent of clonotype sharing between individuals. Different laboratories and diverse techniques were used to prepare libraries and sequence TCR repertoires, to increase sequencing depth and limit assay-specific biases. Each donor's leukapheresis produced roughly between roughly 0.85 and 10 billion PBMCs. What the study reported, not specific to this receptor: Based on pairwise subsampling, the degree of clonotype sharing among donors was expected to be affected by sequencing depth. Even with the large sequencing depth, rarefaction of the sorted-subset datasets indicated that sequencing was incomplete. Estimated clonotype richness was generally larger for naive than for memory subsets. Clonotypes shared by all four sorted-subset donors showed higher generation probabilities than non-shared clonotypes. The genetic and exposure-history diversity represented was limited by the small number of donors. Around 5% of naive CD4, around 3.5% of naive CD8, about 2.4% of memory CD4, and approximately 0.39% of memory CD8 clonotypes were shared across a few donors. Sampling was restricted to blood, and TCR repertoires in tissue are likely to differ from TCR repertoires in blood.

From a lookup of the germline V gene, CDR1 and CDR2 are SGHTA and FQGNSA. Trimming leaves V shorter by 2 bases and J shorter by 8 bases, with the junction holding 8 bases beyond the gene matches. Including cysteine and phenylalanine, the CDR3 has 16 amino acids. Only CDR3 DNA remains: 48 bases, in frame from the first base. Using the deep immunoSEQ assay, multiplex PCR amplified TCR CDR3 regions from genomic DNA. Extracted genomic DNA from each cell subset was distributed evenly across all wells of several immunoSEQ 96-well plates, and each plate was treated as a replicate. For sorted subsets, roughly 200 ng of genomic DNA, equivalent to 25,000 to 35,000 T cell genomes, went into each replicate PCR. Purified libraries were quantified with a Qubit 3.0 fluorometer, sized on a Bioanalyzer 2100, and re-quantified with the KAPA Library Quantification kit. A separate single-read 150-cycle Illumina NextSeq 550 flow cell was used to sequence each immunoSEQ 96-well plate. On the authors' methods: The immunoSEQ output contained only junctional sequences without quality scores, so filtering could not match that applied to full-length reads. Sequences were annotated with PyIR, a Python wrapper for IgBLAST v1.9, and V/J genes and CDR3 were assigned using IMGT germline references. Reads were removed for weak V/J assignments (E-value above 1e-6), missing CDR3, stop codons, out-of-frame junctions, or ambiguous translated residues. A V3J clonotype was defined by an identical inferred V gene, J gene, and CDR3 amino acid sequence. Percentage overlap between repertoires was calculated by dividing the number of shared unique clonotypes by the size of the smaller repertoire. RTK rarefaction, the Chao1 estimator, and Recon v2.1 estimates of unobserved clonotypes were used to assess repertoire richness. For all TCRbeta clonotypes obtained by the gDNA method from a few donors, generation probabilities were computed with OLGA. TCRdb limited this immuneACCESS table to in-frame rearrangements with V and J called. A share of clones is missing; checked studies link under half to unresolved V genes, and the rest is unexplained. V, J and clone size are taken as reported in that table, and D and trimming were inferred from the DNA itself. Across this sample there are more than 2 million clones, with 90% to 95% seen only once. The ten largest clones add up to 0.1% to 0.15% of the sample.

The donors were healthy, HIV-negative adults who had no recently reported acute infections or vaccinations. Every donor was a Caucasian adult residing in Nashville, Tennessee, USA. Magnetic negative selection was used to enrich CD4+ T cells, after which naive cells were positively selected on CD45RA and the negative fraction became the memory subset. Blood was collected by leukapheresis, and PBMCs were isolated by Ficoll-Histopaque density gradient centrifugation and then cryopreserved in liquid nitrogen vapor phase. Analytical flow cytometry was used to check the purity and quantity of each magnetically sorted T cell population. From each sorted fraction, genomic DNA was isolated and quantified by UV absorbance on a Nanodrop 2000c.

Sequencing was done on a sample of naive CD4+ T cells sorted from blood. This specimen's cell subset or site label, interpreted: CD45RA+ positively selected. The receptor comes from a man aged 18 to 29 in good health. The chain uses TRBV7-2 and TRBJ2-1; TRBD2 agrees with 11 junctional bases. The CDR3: CASSLTLAGGGDEQFF. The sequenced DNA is TGTGCCAGCAGCTTAACGCTAGCGGGAGGTGGGGATGAGCAGTTCTTC.